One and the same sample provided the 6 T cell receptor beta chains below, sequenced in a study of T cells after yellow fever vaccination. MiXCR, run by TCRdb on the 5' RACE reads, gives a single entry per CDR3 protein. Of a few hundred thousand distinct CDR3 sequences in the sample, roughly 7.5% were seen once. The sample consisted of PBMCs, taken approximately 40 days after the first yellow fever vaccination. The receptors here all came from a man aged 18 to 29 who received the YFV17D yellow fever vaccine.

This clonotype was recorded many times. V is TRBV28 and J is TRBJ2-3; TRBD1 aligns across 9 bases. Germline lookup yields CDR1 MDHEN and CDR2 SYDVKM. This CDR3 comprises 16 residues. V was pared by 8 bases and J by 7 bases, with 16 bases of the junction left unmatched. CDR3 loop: CASRYGDRGGTNTQYF. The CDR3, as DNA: TGTGCCAGCCGTTATGGAGACAGGGGGGGCACGAATACGCAGTATTTT. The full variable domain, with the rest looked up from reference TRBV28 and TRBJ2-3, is DVKVTQSSRYLVKRTGEKVFLECVQDMDHENMFWYRQDPGLGLRLIYFSYDVKMKEKGDIPEGYSVSREKKERFSLILESASTNQTSMYLCASRYGDRGGTNTQYFGPGTRLTVL.

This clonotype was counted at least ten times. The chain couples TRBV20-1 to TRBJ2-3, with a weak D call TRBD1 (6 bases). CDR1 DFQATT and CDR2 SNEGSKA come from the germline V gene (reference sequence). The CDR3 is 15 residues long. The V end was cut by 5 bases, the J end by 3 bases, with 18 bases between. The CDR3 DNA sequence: TGCAGTGCTCAGCTCCGGGCAGGGGTTACAGATACGCAGTATTTT. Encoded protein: CSAQLRAGVTDTQYF.

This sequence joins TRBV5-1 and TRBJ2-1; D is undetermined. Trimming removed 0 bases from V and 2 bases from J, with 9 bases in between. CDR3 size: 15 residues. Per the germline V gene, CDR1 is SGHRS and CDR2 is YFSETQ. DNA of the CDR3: TGCGCCAGCAGCTTGGCCGGAAGACCCTACAATGAGCAGTTCTTC. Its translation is CASSLAGRPYNEQFF.

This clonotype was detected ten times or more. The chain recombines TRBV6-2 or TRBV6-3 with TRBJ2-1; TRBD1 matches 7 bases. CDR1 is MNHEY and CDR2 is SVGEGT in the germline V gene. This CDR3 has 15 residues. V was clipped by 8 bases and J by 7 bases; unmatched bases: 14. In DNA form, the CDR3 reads TGTGCCAGCGTACTACAGGGGCGCGCAGTAAATGAGCAGTTCTTC. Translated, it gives CASVLQGRAVNEQFF.

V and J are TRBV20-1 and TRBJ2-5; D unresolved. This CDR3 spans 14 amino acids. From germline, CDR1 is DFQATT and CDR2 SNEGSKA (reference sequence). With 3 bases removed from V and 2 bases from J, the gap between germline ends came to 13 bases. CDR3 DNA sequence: TGCAGTGCTAGGAGAGCCCCATCTCAAGAGACCCAGTACTTC. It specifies CSARRAPSQETQYF.

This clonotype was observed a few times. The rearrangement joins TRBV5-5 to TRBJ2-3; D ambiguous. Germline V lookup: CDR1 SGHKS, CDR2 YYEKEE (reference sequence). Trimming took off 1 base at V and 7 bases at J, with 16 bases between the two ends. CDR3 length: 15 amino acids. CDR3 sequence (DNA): TGTGCCAGCAGCTTGCGTACCGAGCCGTCAAATACGCAGTATTTT. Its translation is CASSLRTEPSNTQYF.